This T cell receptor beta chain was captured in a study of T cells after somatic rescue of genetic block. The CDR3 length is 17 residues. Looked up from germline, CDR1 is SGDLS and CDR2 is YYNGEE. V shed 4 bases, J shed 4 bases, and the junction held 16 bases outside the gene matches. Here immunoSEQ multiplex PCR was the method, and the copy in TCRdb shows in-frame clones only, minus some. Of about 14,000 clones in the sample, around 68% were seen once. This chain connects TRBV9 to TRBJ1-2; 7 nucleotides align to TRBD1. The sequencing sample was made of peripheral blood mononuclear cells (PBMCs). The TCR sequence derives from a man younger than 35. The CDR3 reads CASSPRDRLLGTYGYTF. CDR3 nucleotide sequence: TGTGCCAGCAGCCCCAGGGACAGACTACTGGGGACCTATGGCTACACCTTC. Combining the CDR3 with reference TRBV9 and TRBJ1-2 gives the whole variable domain DSGVTQTPKHLITATGQRVTLRCSPRSGDLSVYWYQQSLDQGLQFLIQYYNGEERAKGNILERFSAQQFPDLHSELNLSSLELGDSALYFCASSPRDRLLGTYGYTFGSGTRLTVV.